Listed here are 15 T cell receptor beta chains from one sample, sequenced in a study of regulatory T cells in long-lasting Graves disease. Relying on iRepertoire HTBI primers and Arm-PCR of CDR3 regions, the team built TCR beta libraries. Each CDR3 protein is one row after TCRdb ran MiXCR on the multiplex PCR reads. The sample holds about half a million distinct CDR3 sequences, about 20% seen once. The time point: persistent/refractory GD, antithyroid drugs over 5 years with positive TRAb. Generation of the TCR library employed RNA extracted from PBMCs. The sample here was peripheral blood mononuclear cells (PBMCs), taken when the disease was refractory, from a patient treated with antithyroid drugs. Source of these receptors: a female donor with Graves disease.

This clonotype was detected ten times or more. The chain links TRBV2 to TRBJ1-4; the D gene is possibly TRBD1 (5 bases). Trimming took 5 bases from V and 7 from J, leaving 14 bases between them. CDR3 length equals 14 residues. Germline-derived CDR1 and CDR2 are SNHLY and FYNNEI. This CDR3 is CASSLGGGGEKLFF. The CDR3 DNA sequence: TGTGCCAGCAGTCTCGGGGGGGGAGGTGAAAAACTGTTTTTT.

This clonotype appeared many times. The V gene is TRBV2, the J gene TRBJ1-5, with D tentatively TRBD1 (6 bases). V gave up 3 bases and J gave up 5 bases, with 14 bases separating them. CDR3 length equals 15 residues. Germline V gene data show CDR1 as SNHLY and CDR2 as FYNNEI. In DNA, the CDR3 is TGTGCCAGCAGTGATTGGGACATCGGTTATCAGCCCCAGCATTTT. Protein: CASSDWDIGYQPQHF.

This clonotype has at least ten counts. The J gene is TRBJ1-2, the V gene TRBV28; TRBD1 matches 7 bases. The junction had 19 bases not matched to a gene; V was cut back by 7 bases and J by 5 bases. CDR1 MDHEN and CDR2 SYDVKM come from the germline V gene. CDR3 size: 17 residues. The CDR3 DNA reads as TGTGCCAGCACAGGGGGGCAGGCGCCCCCAAGGCCGTATGGCTACACCTTC. This encodes CASTGGQAPPRPYGYTF.

The J gene is TRBJ2-1, the V gene TRBV10-1, with D possibly called TRBD1 or TRBD2 (5 bases each). The CDR3 extends over 20 amino acids. Per the germline V gene, CDR1 is WNHNN and CDR2 is SYGVQD (reference sequence). Trimming left V 3 bases short and J 6 bases short, with 30 bases between. CDR3 sequence (DNA): TGCGCCAGCAGTGAAAATATCAGGTATCATGGGGAAAGAGGGGCCAATGAGCAGTTCTTC. Translation: CASSENIRYHGERGANEQFF.

The rearrangement links TRBV6-2 or TRBV6-3 to TRBJ1-2, with 9 bases that match TRBD1. V lost 6 bases to trimming and J lost 8 bases; unmatched junction nucleotides: 13. This CDR3 region has 15 residues. Germline values: CDR1 MNHEY, CDR2 SVGEGT. CDR3 in amino acids: CASRTIRDRVRGYTF. In DNA, the CDR3 is TGTGCCAGCAGAACAATTCGGGACAGGGTCCGCGGCTACACCTTC.

Many counts were recorded for this clonotype. The chain uses TRBV28 and TRBJ1-2; D may be TRBD1 (5 bases). Trimming removed 2 bases at V and 8 bases at J, with 9 bases between. This CDR3 is built from 12 residues. CDR1 is MDHEN and CDR2 is SYDVKM in the germline V gene. As DNA, the CDR3 is TGTGCCAGCAGTTTACGAGGGACGGGCTACACCTTC. Translating gives CASSLRGTGYTF.

This clonotype was counted at least ten times. V is TRBV28 and J is TRBJ1-6, with D possibly being TRBD1 (5 bases). The CDR3 is made up of 14 amino acids. The germline V gene has CDR1 MDHEN and CDR2 SYDVKM. Trimming cost V 6 bases and J 8 bases, with 14 bases left between them. The CDR3 region has the DNA TGTGCCAGCAGGGAAAACCGGGACCATTCACCCCTCCACTTT. This sequence encodes CASRENRDHSPLHF.

In regard to this clonotype: The conserved final phenylalanine or tryptophan is absent from the CDR3, which likely points to a read error. V gene TRBV20-1 combines with J gene TRBJ2-7; 9 bases are shared with TRBD1. The germline V gene encodes CDR1 DFQATT and CDR2 SNEGSKA (reference sequence). Trimming cost V 1 base and J 0 bases; bases outside gene matches: 13. The CDR3 spans 18 residues. CDR3 in DNA: TGCAGTGCTAGAGGTATCCCCCTTGGGACAGGGAGCTCCTACGAGCAGTACCTC. Translating it yields CSARGIPLGTGSSYEQYL.

This rearrangement joins TRBV5-4 to TRBJ1-5, with a possible D match to TRBD1 (5 bases). The CDR3 sequence is 13 residues long. V gave up 4 bases and J gave up 5 bases, with 10 bases separating them. Germline-derived CDR1 and CDR2 are SGHNT and YYREEE (reference sequence). DNA of the CDR3: TGTGCCAGCAGCGAAGGGGTGGATCAGCCCCAGCATTTT. Protein product: CASSEGVDQPQHF.

This clonotype was seen ten or more times. The chain has TRBV5-1 and TRBJ1-2; no definite D call. The V end lost 0 bases, the J end lost 5 bases, and 8 bases lay between the germline ends. This CDR3 comprises 13 residues. Germline V gives CDR1 SGHRS, CDR2 YFSETQ. The CDR3 sequence: CASSLGPQYGYTF. In DNA, the CDR3 is TGCGCCAGCAGCTTGGGCCCGCAGTATGGCTACACCTTC.

The V call is TRBV20-1, the J call TRBJ1-1; 9 bases line up with TRBD1. V was pared by 3 bases and J by 4 bases, with 18 bases of the junction left unmatched. The CDR3 has 18 residues. Per the germline V gene, CDR1 is DFQATT and CDR2 is SNEGSKA (reference sequence). CDR3 sequence reads: CSASYRLFRQGGSTEAFF. The CDR3 bases are TGCAGTGCTAGTTACCGCTTATTCCGACAGGGGGGTTCCACTGAAGCTTTCTTT.

This clonotype occurred a few times. V usage is TRBV20-1 and J usage is TRBJ2-7; D unresolved. The V gene's germline CDR1 is DFQATT and CDR2 SNEGSKA (reference sequence). This CDR3 comprises 11 residues. With 6 bases removed from V and 4 bases from J, the gap between germline ends came to 10 bases. CDR3 amino acids: CSATPAYEQYF. CDR3 in DNA: TGCAGTGCCACCCCGGCATACGAGCAGTACTTC.

This clonotype was counted between two and nine times. The J gene is TRBJ1-1, the V gene TRBV6-1; D might be TRBD1 (6 bases). This CDR3 has 17 amino acids. Germline-derived CDR1 and CDR2 are MNHNS and SASEGT. V lost 3 bases, J lost 12 bases, and 29 bases lay in between. The CDR3 DNA follows: TGTGCCAGCAGTGATCTCGGGCGAGGGGGGATACCGAACCGGACTTTCTTT. Its translation: CASSDLGRGGIPNRTFF.

Remarks on this clonotype: An end of the junction does not agree with germline; a read error may underlie this. CDR3 sequence reads: CASILFRGAGGATKNIQYF. In DNA, the CDR3 is TGTGCCAGCATCTTGTTCCGGGGGGCAGGGGGCGCAACCAAAAACATTCAGTACTTC. The rearrangement uses TRBV5-8 and TRBJ2-4, with TRBD1 as a possible D gene (8 bases). Per the germline V gene, CDR1 is SGHTS and CDR2 is YDEGEE. The CDR3 covers 19 residues.

This clonotype has only a few counts. The chain couples TRBV6-1 to TRBJ2-5; maybe TRBD2 (5 bases). The germline V and J ends were trimmed by 7 bases and 4 bases, with 16 bases remaining between them. CDR1 and CDR2 (germline): MNHNS, SASEGT. The CDR3 is 14 residues long. DNA for the CDR3: TGTGCCAGCACTCTATTGGGGAGAGGAGAGACCCAGTACTTC. Protein: CASTLLGRGETQYF.